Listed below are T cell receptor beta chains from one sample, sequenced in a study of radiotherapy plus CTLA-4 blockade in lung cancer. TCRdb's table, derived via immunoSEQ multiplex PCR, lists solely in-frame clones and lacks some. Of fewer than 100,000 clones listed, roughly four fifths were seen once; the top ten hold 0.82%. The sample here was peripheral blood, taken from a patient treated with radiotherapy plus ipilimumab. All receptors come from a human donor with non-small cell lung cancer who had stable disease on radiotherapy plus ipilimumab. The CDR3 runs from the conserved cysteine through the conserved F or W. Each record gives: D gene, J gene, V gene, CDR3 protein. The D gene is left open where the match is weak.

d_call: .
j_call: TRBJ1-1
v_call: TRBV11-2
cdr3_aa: CASSLQNTEAFF

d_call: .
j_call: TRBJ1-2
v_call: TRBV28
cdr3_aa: CASSSIRQWAIGGYTF

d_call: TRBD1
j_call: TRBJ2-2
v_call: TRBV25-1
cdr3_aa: CASRPGTGNTGELFF

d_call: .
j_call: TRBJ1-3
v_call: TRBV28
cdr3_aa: CASSSSGSGNTIYF

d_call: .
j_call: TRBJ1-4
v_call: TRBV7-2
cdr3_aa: CASSLAGEVSEKLFF

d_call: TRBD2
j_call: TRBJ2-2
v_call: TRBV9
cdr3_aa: CASSVGLAGGVTGELFF

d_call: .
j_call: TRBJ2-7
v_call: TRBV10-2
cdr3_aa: CASSEPRGSGPSSYEQYF

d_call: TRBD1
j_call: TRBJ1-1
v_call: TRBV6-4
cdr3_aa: CASSDHRPDRASMNTEAFF

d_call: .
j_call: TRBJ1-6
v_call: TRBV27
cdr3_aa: CASSFAARGRSPLHF

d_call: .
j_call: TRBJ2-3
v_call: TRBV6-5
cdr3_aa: CASSYRSGSTDTQYF

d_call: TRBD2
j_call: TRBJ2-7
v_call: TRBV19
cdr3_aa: CASSTSGTREQYF

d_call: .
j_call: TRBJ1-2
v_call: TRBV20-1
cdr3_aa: CSTPANYGYTF

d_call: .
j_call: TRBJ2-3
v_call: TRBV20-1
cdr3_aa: CSARGVLDRYF

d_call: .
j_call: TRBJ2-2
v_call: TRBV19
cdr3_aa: CASSRERYTGELFF

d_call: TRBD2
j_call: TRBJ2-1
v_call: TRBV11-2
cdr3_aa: CASSPGLAGPNEQFF

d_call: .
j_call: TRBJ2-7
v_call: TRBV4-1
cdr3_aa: CASSQEFSLGEQYF

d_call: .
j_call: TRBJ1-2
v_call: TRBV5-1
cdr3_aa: CASSLGARGYTF

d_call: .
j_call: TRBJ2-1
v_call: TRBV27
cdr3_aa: CASRGLSNEQFF

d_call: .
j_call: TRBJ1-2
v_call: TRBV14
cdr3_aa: CASSQDLGGQFYGYTF

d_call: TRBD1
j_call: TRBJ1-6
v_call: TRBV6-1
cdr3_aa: CASSLAGGNNSPLHF

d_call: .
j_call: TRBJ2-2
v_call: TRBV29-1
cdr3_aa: CSVEAGRAPSGELFF

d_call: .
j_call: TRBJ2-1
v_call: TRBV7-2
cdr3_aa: CASSSPGVLNEQFF

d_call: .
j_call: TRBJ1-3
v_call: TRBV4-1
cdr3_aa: CASSQDQFSQSSGNTIYF

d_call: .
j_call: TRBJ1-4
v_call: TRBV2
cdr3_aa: CATGGVGGEKLFF

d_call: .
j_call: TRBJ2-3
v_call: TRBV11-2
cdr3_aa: CASRPPPWWASTDTQYF

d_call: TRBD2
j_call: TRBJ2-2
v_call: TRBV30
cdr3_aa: CAWSLAGVGTGELFF

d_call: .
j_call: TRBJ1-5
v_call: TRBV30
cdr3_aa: CAWNWGNQPQHF

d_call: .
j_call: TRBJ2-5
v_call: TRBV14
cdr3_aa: CASSLYRVRETQYF

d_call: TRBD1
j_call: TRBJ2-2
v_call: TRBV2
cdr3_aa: CASRSTGGRGELFF

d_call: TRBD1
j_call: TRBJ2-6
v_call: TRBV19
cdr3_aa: CASTSGTVLSGANVLTF

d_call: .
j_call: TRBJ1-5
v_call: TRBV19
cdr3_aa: CASSLDTGRNQPQHF

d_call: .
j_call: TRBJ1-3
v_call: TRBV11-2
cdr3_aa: CASRFPGAGNTIYF

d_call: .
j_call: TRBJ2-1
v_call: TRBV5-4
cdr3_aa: CASSAGLISSYNEQFF

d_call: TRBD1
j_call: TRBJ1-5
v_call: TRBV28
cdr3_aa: CASRYDRGWNQPQHF

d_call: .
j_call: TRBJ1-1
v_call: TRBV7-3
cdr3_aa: CASSLISGPTEAFF

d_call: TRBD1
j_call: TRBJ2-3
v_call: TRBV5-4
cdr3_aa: CASRNTDRGRADTQYF

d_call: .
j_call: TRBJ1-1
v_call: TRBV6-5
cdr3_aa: CASRRRHGLNTEAFF

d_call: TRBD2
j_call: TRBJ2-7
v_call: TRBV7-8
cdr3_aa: CASSLFLVFGRNDEQYF

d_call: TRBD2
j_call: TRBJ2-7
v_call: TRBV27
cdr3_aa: CASSPRLAGTYEQYF

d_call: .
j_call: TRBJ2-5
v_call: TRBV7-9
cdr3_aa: CASSLMNQETQYF

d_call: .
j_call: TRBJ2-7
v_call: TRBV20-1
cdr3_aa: CSARGNEQYF

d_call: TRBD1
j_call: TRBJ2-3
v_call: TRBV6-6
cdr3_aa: CASSDWGQSTDTQYF

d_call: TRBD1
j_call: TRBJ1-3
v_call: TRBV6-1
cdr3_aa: CASSEALWTGTGNTIYF

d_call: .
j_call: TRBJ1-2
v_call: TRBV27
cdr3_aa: CASSFDPGANYGYTF

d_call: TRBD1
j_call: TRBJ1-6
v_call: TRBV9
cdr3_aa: CASSPRQGAGINSPLHF

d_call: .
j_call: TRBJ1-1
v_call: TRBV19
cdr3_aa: CATKKGGAEAFF

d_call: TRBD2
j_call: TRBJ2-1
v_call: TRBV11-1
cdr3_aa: CASSLKVREGYNEQFF

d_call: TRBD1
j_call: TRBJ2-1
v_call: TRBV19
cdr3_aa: CASSRDRGHGEQFF

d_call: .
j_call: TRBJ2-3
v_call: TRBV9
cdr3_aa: CASSVFGLAHDTQYF

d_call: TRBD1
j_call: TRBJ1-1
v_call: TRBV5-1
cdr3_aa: CASSSGQGMNTEAFF

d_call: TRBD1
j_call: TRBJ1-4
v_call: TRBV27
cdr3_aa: CASSRTGYEEKLFF

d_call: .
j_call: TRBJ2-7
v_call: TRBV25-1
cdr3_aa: CATEGRRSSYEQYF

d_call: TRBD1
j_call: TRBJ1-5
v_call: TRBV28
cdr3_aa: CASTNQGAPNQPQHF

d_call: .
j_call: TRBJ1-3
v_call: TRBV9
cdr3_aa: CASSPQGGNTIYF

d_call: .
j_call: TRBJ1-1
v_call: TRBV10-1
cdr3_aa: CASSGTGRYPEAFF

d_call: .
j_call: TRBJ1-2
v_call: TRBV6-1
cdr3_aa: CASSFTRDGRYGYTF

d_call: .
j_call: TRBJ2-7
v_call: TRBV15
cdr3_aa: CATSVAPGSYEQYF

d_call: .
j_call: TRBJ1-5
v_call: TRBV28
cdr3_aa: CASSLGGLDQPQHF

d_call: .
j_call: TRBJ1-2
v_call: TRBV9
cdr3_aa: CASSVGGGEYGYTF

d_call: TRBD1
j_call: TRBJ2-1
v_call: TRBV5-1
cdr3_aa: CASSLQGASINEQFF